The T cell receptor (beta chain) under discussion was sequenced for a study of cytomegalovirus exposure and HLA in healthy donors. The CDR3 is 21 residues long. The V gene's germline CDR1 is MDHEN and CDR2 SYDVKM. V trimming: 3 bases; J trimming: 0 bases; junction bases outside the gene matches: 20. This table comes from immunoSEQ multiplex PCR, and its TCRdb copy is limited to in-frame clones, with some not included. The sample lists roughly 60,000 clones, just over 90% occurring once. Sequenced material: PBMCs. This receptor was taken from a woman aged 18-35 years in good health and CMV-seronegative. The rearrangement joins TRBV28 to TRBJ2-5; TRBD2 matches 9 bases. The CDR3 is CASSLRPFGRISGSYQETQYF. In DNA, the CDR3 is TGTGCCAGCAGTTTGAGGCCGTTCGGAAGGATTAGCGGGAGCTACCAAGAGACCCAGTACTTC.